These T cell receptor beta chains were read from a single sample in a study of post-analysis software for immune sequencing data. MiXCR, run by TCRdb on the PCR reads, gives a single entry per CDR3 protein. The data show about 760,000 distinct CDR3 sequences, with 25% to 30% seen just once and around 0.56% held by the top ten. Sequencing input: blood. Every receptor here comes from a girl aged 10-17 years with multiple sclerosis. Both conserved end residues are part of each CDR3. The D gene is left open where the match is weak. Where a row states a size, it is once, few, many or the class of an expanded clone; other rows omit it.

v_gene	j_gene	d_gene	abundance	CDR3aa	CDR3nt
TRBV20-1	TRBJ1-5	TRBD1	few	CSARSGGRGNQPQHF	TGCAGTGCTAGGTCAGGGGGTCGGGGCAATCAGCCCCAGCATTTT
TRBV6-2/TRBV6-3	TRBJ2-7	TRBD2	few	CASSSHPGGSYEQYF	TGTGCCAGCAGTTCACATCCGGGAGGTTCCTACGAGCAGTACTTC
TRBV2	TRBJ2-5	TRBD1	.	CASHRGRETQYF	TGTGCCAGCCACAGGGGCAGAGAGACCCAGTACTTC
TRBV27	TRBJ2-7	TRBD2	.	CASSYSGTPTYEQYF	TGTGCCAGCAGTTATAGCGGGACGCCGACCTACGAGCAGTACTTC
TRBV24-1	TRBJ2-5	.	few	CATSDPGFQETQYF	TGTGCCACCAGTGATCCGGGTTTCCAAGAGACCCAGTACTTC
TRBV7-2	TRBJ2-4	.	once	CASSTTGIGEQYF	TGTGCCAGCAGCACTACAGGGATTGGGGAGCAGTACTTC
TRBV11-2	TRBJ2-1	.	few	CASSLMDPDNEQFF	TGTGCCAGCAGCTTGATGGATCCCGACAATGAGCAGTTCTTC
TRBV27	TRBJ2-1	TRBD2	once	CASSLRYSGRSYDEQFF	TGTGCCAGCAGTTTACGATATAGCGGGAGATCCTACGATGAGCAGTTCTTC
TRBV9	TRBJ1-4	TRBD1	few	CASSEGVLTGGEKLFF	TGTGCCAGCAGCGAGGGGGTTTTGACAGGGGGTGAAAAACTGTTTTTT
TRBV3-1	TRBJ2-1	TRBD2	.	CASSQVILAAPNNEQFF	TGTGCCAGCAGCCAAGTAATACTAGCGGCCCCTAACAATGAGCAGTTCTTC
TRBV7-2	TRBJ2-7	TRBD2	.	CASSTRTSGGVYNEQYF	TGTGCCAGCAGCACCCGGACTAGCGGCGGAGTCTACAATGAGCAGTACTTC
TRBV2	TRBJ2-5	.	few	CASTMDRNQETQYF	TGTGCCAGCACCATGGACAGAAATCAAGAGACCCAGTACTTC
TRBV6-1	TRBJ2-3	TRBD2	.	CASSSLAGDGTDTQYF	TGTGCCAGCAGCAGCTTAGCGGGAGACGGAACAGATACGCAGTATTTT
TRBV2	TRBJ2-3	.	few	CASSPSTTPSTDTQYF	TGTGCCAGCAGCCCTTCAACTACGCCGAGCACAGATACGCAGTATTTT
TRBV6-1	TRBJ2-1	TRBD2	.	CASSGKAGGSGEQFF	TGTGCCAGCAGTGGGAAAGCGGGGGGGTCCGGTGAGCAGTTCTTC
TRBV6-4	TRBJ1-1	.	few	CASSDLVNTEAFF	TGTGCCAGCAGTGACTTGGTGAACACTGAAGCTTTCTTT
TRBV10-3	TRBJ1-4	TRBD1	.	CAVSEGRQGITNEKLFF	TGTGCCGTCAGTGAGGGACGACAGGGGATCACTAATGAGAAACTGTTTTTT
TRBV20-1	TRBJ2-4	.	many	CSVGVLAKNIQYF	TGCAGTGTTGGGGTCCTAGCCAAAAACATTCAGTACTTC
TRBV7-2	TRBJ2-7	TRBD2	.	CASSSYTVLAGGLESYEQYF	TGTGCCAGCAGCTCCTATACCGTACTAGCGGGAGGGCTCGAGTCCTACGAGCAGTACTTC
TRBV20-1	TRBJ2-1	TRBD2	.	CSARGLADNEQFF	TGCAGTGCTAGAGGTCTAGCGGACAATGAGCAGTTCTTC
TRBV20-1	TRBJ2-1	TRBD2	few	CSASDPSGPYNEQFF	TGCAGTGCTAGCGACCCTAGCGGCCCTTACAATGAGCAGTTCTTC
TRBV20-1	TRBJ2-7	TRBD2	few	CSARVLWASGPYEQYF	TGCAGTGCTAGAGTACTCTGGGCTAGCGGACCCTACGAGCAGTACTTC
TRBV11-2	TRBJ2-7	.	.	CASSFSVEQYF	TGTGCCAGCAGCTTCAGCGTAGAGCAGTACTTC
TRBV20-1	TRBJ2-5	TRBD2	.	CSAVIAGRYQETQYF	TGCAGTGCTGTGATAGCGGGCCGGTACCAAGAGACCCAGTACTTC
TRBV5-1	TRBJ2-2	TRBD1	few	CASSTGTGRTGELFF	TGCGCCAGCAGTACCGGGACAGGGCGGACCGGGGAGCTGTTTTTT
TRBV20-1	TRBJ1-2	TRBD1	.	CSAARQGSDGYTF	TGCAGTGCTGCTCGACAGGGTAGCGATGGCTACACCTTC
TRBV15	TRBJ2-3	.	.	CATSRDRPDSDTQYF	TGTGCCACCAGCAGAGATAGGCCAGATTCAGATACGCAGTATTTT